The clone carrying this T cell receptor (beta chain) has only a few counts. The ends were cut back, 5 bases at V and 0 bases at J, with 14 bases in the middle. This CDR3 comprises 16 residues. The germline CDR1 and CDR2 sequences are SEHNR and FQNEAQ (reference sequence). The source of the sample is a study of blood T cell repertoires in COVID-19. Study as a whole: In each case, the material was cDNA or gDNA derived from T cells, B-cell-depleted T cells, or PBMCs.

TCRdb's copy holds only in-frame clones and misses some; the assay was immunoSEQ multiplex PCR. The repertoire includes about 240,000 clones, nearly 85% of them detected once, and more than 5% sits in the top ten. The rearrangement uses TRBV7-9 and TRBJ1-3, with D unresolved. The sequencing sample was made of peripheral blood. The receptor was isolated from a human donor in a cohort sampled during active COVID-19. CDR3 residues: CASSPGAGYSGNTIYF. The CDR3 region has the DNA TGTGCCAGCAGCCCCGGTGCAGGCTACTCTGGAAACACCATATATTTT.